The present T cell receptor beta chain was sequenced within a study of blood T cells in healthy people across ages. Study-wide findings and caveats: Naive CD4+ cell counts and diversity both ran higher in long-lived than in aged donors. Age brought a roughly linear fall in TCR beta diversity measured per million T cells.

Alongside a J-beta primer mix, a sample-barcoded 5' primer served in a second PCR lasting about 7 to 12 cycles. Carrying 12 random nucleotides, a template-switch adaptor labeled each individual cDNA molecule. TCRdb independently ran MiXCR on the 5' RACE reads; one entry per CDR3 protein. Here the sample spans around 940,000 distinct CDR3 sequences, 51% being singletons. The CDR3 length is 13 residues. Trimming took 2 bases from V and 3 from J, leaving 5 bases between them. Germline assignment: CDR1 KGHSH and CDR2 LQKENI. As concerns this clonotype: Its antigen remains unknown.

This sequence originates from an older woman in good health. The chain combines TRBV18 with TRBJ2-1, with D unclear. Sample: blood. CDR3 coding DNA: TGTGCCAGCTCACCAGCCGTCTACAATGAGCAGTTCTTC. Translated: CASSPAVYNEQFF.